This paragraph covers one T cell receptor (beta chain) sequence. The method was immunoSEQ multiplex PCR; TCRdb's version includes in-frame clones alone and lacks a portion of them. The sample has approximately 100,000 clones, 92% seen once. This entry comes from a study of T cell changes during pregnancy in multiple sclerosis. Germline CDR1 is SNHLY and CDR2 is FYNNEI. This CDR3 has 15 amino acids. Trimming pared 2 bases from V and 5 bases from J, leaving 13 bases between. The sequence was obtained from a female donor in good health, enrolled as a control in a pregnancy study. Sequenced material: peripheral blood, taken after pregnancy. This sequence joins TRBV2 and TRBJ2-1, with D possibly matching TRBD2 (5 bases). This chain's CDR3 is CASSELAYNDNEQFF. The DNA of the CDR3 is TGTGCCAGCAGTGAACTAGCTTACAACGACAATGAGCAGTTCTTC.